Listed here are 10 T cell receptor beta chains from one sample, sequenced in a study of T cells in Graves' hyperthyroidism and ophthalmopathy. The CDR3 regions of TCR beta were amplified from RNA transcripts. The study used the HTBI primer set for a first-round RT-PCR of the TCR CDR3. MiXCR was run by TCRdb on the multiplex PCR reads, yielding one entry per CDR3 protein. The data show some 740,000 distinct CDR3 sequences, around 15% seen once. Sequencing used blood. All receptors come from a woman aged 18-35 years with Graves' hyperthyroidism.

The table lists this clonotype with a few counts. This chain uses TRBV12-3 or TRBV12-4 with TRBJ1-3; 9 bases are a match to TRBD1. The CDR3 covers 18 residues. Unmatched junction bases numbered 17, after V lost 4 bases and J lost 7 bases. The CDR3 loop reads CASSSAFPRTGVRNTIYF. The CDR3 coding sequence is TGTGCCAGCAGTTCCGCCTTTCCGAGGACAGGGGTACGGAACACCATATATTTT.

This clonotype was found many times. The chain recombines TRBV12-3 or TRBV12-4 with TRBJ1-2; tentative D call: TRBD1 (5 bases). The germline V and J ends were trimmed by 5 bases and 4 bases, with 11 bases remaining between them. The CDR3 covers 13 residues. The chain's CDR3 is CASSSRGTYGYTF. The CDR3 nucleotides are TGTGCCAGCAGTAGTCGGGGGACCTATGGCTACACCTTC.

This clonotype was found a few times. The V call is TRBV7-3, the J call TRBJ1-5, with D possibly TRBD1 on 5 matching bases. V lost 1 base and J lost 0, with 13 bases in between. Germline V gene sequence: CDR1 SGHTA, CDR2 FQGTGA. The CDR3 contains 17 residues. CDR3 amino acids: CASSLKHRLYSNQPQHF. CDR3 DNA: TGTGCCAGCAGCTTAAAGCACAGGCTCTATAGCAATCAGCCCCAGCATTTT.

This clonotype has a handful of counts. For the CDR3, the DNA is TGTGCCAGCAGCGCGGGACTAGCGGGAGCGTGCGAGACCCAGTACTTC. Translation: CASSAGLAGACETQYF. The genes are TRBV6-8 and TRBJ2-5; 14 bases are shared with TRBD2. In germline, CDR1 is MNHGY, CDR2 SAAAGT. Germline trimming cut 6 bases from V and 5 bases from J; bases unmatched to any gene: 8. The CDR3 is 16 amino acids.

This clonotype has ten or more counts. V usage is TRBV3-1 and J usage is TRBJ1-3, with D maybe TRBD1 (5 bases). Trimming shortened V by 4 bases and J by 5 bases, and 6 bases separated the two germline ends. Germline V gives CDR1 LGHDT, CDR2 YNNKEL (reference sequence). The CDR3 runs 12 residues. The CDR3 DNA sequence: TGTGCCAGCAGCCCGGGACGAAACACCATATATTTT. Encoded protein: CASSPGRNTIYF.

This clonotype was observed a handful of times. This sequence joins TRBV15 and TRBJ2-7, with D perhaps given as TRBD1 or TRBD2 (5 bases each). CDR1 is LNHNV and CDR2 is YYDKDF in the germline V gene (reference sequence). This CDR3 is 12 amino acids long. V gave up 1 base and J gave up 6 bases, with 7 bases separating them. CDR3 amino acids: CATSRGDREQYF. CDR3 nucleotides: TGTGCCACCAGCAGAGGGGACCGCGAGCAGTACTTC.

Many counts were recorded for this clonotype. For the CDR3, the DNA is TGTGCCAGCAGTTCGCCGACGGAGAATGGCTACACCTTC. Translating gives CASSSPTENGYTF. The chain recombines TRBV6-1 with TRBJ1-2; D gene uncertain. The CDR3 spans 13 residues. V lost 5 bases, J lost 6 bases, and 13 bases lay in between. Germline V gene sequence: CDR1 MNHNS, CDR2 SASEGT.

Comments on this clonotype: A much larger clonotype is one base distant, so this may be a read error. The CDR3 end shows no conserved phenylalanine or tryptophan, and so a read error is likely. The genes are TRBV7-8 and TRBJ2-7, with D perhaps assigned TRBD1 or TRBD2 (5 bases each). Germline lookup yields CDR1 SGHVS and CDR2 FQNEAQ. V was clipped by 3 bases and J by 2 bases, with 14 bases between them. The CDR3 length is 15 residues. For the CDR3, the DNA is TGTGCCAGCAGCTTTAAACCGGGACGGACCTACGAGCAGTACTTG. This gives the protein CASSFKPGRTYEQYL.

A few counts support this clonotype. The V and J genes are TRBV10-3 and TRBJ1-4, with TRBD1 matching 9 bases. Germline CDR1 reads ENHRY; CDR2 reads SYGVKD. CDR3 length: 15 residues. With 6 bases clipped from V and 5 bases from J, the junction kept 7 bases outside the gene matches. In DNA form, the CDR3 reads TGTGCCATCAGGGAACCGGGACAGGGCAATGAAAAACTGTTTTTT. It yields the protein CAIREPGQGNEKLFF.

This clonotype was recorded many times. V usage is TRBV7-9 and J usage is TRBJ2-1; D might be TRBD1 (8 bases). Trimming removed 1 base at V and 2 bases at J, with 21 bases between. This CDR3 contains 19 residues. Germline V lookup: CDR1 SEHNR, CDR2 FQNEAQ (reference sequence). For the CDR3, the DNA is TGTGCCAGCAGCTTAGGGGGGGGAGCCGGACAGGGAGCCTACAATGAGCAGTTCTTC. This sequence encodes CASSLGGGAGQGAYNEQFF.